This T cell receptor beta chain was found in a study of breast tumors, draining lymph nodes, adjacent tissues. TCRdb reanalysed the multiplex PCR reads using MiXCR and keeps one entry per CDR3 protein. The profile shows 130,000 or so distinct CDR3 sequences, roughly 33% of them singletons. The lymph nodes were axillary draining lymph nodes from breast cancer patients. The sequence derives from a female donor with breast cancer. Some clones in this sample may be carry-over from other donors' samples. Sequenced: axillary lymph node tissue.

This CDR3 reads CASRGTGGNTGELFF. DNA for the CDR3: TGTGCCAGCAGGGGCACAGGGGGGAACACCGGGGAGCTGTTTTTT. The rearrangement links TRBV28 to TRBJ2-2; 8 positions match TRBD1. Germline CDR1 is MDHEN and CDR2 is SYDVKM. This CDR3 region has 15 residues. Trimming removed 6 bases from V and 1 base from J; junction bases left unmatched: 4.